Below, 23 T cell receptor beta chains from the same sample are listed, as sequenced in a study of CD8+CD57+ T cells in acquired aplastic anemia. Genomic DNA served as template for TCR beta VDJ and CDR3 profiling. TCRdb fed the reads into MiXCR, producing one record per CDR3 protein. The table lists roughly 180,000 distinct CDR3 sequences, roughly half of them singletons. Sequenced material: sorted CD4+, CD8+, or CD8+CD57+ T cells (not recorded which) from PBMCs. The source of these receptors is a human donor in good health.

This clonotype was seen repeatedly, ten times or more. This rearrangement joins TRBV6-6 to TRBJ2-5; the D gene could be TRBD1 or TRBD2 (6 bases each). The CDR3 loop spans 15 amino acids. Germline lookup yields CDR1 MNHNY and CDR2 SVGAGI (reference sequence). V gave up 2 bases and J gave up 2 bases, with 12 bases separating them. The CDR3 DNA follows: TGTGCCAGCAGTTACGGAGGGGGAATACAAGAGACCCAGTACTTC. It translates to CASSYGGGIQETQYF.

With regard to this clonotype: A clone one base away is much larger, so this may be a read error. The CDR3 spells CASSVKGTSGRSQYF. The CDR3 DNA sequence: TGTGCCAGCAGTGTGAAGGGGACTAGCGGGAGATCGCAGTACTTC. The gene calls are TRBV6-1 and TRBJ2-7; 14 bases map to TRBD2. With 4 bases clipped from V and 9 bases from J, the junction kept 8 bases outside the gene matches. Germline loops: CDR1 MNHNS, CDR2 SASEGT. The CDR3 is 15 amino acids.

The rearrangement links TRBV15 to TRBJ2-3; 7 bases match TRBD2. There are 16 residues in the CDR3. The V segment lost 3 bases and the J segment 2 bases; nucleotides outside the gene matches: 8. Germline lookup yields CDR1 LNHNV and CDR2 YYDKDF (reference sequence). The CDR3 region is CATSRPRDYSTDTQYF. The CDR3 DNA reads TGTGCCACCAGCAGGCCCCGGGACTATTCCACAGATACGCAGTATTTT.

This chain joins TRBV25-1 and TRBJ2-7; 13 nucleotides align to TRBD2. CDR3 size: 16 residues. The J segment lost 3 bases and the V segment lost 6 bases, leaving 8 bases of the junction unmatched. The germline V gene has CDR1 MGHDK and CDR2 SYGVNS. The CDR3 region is CASSPGLAGARYEQYF. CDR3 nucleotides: TGTGCCAGCAGCCCAGGACTAGCGGGGGCCCGCTACGAGCAGTACTTC.

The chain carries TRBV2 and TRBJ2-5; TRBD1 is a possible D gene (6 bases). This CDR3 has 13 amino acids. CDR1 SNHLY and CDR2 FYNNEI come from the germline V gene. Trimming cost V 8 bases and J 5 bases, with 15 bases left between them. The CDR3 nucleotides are TGTGCCAGCTCTCAGGGGAGAGGGGAGACCCAGTACTTC. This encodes CASSQGRGETQYF.

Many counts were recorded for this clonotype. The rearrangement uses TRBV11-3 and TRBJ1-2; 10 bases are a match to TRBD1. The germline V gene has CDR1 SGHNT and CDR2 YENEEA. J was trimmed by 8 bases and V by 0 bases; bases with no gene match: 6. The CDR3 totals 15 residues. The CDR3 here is CASSLDRQGAHGYTF. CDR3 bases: TGTGCCAGCAGCTTAGACCGACAGGGGGCGCACGGCTACACCTTC.

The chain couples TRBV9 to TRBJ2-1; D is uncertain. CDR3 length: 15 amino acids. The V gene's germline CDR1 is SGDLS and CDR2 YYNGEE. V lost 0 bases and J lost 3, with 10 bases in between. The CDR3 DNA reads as TGTGCCAGCAGCGTAGGGCAGCCTAGCTACAATGAGCAGTTCTTC. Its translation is CASSVGQPSYNEQFF.

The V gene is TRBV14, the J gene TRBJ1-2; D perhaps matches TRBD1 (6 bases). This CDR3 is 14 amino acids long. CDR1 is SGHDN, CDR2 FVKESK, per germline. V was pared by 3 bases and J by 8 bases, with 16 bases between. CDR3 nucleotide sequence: TGTGCCAGCAGCCACGACAGGAAGGGGGGAGGCTACACCTTC. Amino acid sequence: CASSHDRKGGGYTF.

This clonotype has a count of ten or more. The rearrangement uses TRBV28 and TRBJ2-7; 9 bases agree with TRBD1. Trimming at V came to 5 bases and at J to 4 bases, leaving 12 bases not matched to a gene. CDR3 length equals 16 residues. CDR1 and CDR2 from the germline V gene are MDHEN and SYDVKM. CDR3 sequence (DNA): TGTGCCAGCAGTATGCCGACAGGGGGGTCGACGTACGAGCAGTACTTC. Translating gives CASSMPTGGSTYEQYF. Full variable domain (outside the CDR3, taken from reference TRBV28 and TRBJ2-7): DVKVTQSSRYLVKRTGEKVFLECVQDMDHENMFWYRQDPGLGLRLIYFSYDVKMKEKGDIPEGYSVSREKKERFSLILESASTNQTSMYLCASSMPTGGSTYEQYFGPGTRLTVT.

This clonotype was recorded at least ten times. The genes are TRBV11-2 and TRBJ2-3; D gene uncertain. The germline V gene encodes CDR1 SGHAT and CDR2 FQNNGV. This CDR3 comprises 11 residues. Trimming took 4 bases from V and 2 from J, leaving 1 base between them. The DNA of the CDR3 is TGTGCCAGCAGCTCCACAGATACGCAGTATTTT. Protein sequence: CASSSTDTQYF.

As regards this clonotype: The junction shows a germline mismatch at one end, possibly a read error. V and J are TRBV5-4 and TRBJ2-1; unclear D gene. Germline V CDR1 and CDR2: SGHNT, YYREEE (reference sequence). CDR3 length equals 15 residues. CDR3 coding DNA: TGTGCCAGCAGCTTCTTGGCGGCAACCTACGATGAGCAGTTCTTC. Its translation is CASSFLAATYDEQFF.

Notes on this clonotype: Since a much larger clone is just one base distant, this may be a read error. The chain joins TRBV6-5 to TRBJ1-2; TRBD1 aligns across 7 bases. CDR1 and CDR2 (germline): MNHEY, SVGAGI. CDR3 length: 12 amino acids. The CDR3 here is CACSYRGDGYTF. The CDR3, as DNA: TGTGCCTGCAGTTACAGGGGAGATGGCTACACCTTC.

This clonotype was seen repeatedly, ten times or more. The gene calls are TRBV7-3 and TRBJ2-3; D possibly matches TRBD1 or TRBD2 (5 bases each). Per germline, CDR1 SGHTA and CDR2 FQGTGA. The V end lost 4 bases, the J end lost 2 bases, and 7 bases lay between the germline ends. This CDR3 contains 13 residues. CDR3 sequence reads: CASSSGTTDTQYF. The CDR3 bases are TGTGCCAGCAGCTCCGGGACCACAGATACGCAGTATTTT.

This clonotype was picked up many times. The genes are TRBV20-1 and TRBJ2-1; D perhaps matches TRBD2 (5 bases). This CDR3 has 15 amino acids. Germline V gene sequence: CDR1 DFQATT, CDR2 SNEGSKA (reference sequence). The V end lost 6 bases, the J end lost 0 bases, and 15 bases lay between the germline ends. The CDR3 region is CSAQGSSVSYNEQFF. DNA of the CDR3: TGCAGTGCCCAAGGGAGTAGCGTCTCCTACAATGAGCAGTTCTTC.

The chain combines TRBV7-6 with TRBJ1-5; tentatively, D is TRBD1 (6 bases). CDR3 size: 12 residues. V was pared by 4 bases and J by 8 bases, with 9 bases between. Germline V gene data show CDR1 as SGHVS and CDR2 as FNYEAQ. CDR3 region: CASSSRGEPQHF. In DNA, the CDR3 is TGTGCCAGCAGCTCCAGGGGTGAGCCCCAGCATTTT.

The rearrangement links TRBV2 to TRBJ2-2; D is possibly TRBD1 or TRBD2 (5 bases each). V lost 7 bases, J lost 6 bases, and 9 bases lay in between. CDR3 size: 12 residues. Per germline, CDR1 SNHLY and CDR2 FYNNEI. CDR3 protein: CASKRDAGELFF. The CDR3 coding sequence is TGTGCCAGCAAACGGGACGCCGGGGAGCTGTTTTTT.

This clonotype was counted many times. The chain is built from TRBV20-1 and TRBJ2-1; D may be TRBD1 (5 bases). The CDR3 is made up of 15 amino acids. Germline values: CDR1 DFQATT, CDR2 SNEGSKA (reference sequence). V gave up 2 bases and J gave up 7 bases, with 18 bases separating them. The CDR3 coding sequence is TGCAGTGCTAGAAATCGACAGCCGAACATAAATGAGCAGTTCTTC. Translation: CSARNRQPNINEQFF.

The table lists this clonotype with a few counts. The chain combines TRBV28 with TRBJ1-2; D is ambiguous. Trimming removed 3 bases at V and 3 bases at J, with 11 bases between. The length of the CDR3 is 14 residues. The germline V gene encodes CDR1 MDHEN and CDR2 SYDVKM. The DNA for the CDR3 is TGTGCCAGCAGTTTGGTTGTCACAGACTATGGCTACACCTTC. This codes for CASSLVVTDYGYTF.

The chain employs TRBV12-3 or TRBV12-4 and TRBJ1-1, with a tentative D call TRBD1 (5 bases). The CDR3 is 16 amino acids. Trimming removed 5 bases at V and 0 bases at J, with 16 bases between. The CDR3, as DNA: TGTGCCAGCAGTCTCTATGCGGGACCCTTGAACACTGAAGCTTTCTTT. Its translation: CASSLYAGPLNTEAFF.

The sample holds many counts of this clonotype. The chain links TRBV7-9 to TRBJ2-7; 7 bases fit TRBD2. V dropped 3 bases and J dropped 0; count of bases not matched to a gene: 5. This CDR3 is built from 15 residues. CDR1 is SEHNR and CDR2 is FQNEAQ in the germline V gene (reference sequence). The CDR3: CASSFLSGNSYEQYF. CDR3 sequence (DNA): TGTGCCAGCAGCTTTCTAAGCGGGAACTCCTACGAGCAGTACTTC.

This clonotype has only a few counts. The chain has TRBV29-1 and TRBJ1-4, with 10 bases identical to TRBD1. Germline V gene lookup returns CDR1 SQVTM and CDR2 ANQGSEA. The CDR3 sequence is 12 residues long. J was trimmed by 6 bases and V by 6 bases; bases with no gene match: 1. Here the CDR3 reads CSVGTGDEKLFF. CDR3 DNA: TGCAGCGTCGGGACAGGGGATGAAAAACTGTTTTTT.

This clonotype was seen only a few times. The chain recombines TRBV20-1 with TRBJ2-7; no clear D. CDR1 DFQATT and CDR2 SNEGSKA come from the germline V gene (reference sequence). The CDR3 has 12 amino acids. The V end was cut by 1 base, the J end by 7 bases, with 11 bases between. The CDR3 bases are TGCAGTGCTAGAGGGGTAAATGTGGAGCAGTACTTC. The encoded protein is CSARGVNVEQYF.

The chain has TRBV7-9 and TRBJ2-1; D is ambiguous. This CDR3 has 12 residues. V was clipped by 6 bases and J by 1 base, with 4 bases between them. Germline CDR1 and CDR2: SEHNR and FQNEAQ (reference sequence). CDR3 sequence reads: CASSRSYNEQFF. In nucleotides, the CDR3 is TGTGCCAGCAGTCGTTCCTACAATGAGCAGTTCTTC.